Sequencing of this TCR beta chain was carried out in a study of T cells in localized non-small cell lung cancer. Trimming took 0 bases from V and 1 from J, leaving 3 bases between them. The CDR3 loop spans 13 amino acids. Germline CDR1 and CDR2: SGHTA and FQGTGA. A note on this clone: Its antigen remains unknown.

Whole-study findings and limits: Greater T cell density in blood accompanied longer overall survival.

The table came from immunoSEQ multiplex PCR; TCRdb's copy has only in-frame clones and leaves some out. The sample holds some 66,000 clones, 70% to 90% seen once. This clonotype was obtained from an older female donor with stage I lung adenocarcinoma. The sample in question was peripheral blood, obtained before any cancer treatment. V and J are TRBV7-3 and TRBJ1-1, with no clear D. In DNA form, the CDR3 reads TGTGCCAGCAGCTTAACTCCGAACACTGAAGCTTTCTTT. Protein product: CASSLTPNTEAFF.